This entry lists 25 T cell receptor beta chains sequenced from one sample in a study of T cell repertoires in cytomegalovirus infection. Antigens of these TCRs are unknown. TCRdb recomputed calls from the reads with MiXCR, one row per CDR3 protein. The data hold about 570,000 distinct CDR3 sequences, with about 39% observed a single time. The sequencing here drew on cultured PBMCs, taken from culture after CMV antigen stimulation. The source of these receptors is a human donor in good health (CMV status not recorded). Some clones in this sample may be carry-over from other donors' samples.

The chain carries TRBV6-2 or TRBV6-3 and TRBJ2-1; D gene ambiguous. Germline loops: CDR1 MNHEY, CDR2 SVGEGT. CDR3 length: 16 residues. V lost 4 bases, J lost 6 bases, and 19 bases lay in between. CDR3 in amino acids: CASSSSLSGKRNEQFF. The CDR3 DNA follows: TGTGCCAGCAGTTCTTCACTGAGTGGGAAACGCAATGAGCAGTTCTTC.

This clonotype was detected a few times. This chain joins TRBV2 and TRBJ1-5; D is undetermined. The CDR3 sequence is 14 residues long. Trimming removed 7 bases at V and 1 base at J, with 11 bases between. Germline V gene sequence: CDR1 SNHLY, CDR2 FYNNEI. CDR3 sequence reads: CASKGGRSNQPQHF. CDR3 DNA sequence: TGTGCCAGCAAAGGAGGTCGAAGCAATCAGCCCCAGCATTTT.

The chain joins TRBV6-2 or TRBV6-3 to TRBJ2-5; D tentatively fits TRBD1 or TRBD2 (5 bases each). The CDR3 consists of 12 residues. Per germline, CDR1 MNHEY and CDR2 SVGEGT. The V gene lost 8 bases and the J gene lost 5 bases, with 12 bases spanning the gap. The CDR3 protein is CASRGDTETQYF. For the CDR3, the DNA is TGTGCCAGCCGGGGCGACACTGAGACCCAGTACTTC.

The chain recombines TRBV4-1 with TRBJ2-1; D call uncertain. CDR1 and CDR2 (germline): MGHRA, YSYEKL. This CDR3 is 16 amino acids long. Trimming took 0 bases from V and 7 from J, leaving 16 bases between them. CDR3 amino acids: CASSQDLSPASNEQFF. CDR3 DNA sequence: TGCGCCAGCAGCCAAGATCTCTCTCCGGCAAGTAATGAGCAGTTCTTC.

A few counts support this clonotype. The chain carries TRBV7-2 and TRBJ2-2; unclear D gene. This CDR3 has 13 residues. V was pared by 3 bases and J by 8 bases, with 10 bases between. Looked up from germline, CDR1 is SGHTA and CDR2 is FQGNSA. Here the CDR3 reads CASSLLGKGELFF. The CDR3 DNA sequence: TGTGCCAGCAGCTTGCTTGGCAAGGGGGAGCTGTTTTTT.

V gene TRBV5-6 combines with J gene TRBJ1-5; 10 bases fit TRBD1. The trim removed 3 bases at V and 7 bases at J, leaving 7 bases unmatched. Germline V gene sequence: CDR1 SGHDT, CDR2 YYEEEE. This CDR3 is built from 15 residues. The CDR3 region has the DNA TGTGCCAGCAGCTGGGGACAGGGGCCGAAGCAGCCCCAGCATTTT. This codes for CASSWGQGPKQPQHF.

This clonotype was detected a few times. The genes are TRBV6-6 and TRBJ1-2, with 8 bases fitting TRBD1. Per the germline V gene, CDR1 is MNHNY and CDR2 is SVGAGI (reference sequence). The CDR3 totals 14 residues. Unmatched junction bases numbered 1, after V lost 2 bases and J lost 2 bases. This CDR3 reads CASSYRTGNYGYTF. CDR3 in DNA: TGTGCCAGCAGTTACCGGACAGGGAACTATGGCTACACCTTC.

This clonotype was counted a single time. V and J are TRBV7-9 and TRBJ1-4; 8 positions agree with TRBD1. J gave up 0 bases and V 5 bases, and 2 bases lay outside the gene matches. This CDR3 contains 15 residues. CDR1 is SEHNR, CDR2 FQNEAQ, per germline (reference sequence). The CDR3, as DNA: TGTGCCAGCAGCATGGACAGGGCAACTAATGAAAAACTGTTTTTT. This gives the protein CASSMDRATNEKLFF.

CDR3 region: CASSRPDRVNTEAFF. CDR3 nucleotide sequence: TGTGCCAGCAGCCGCCCGGACAGGGTGAACACTGAAGCTTTCTTT. The chain carries TRBV4-2 and TRBJ1-1; 8 nucleotides agree with TRBD1. The germline CDR1 and CDR2 sequences are LGHNA and YNFKEQ. V lost 4 bases and J lost 0; bases outside the gene matches: 4. The CDR3 runs 15 residues.

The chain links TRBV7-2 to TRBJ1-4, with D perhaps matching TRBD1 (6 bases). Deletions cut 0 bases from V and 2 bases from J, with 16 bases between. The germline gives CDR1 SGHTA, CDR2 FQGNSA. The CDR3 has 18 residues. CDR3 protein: CASSLARNTQGTNEKLFF. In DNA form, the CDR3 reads TGTGCCAGCAGCTTAGCGCGCAATACCCAGGGGACTAATGAAAAACTGTTTTTT.

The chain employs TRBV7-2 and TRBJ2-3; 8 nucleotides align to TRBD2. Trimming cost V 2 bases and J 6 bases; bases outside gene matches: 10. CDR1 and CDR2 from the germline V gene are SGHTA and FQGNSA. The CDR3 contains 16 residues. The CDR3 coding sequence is TGTGCCAGCAGCTTAATGGGCGGGGGGCCAGGGGATACGCAGTATTTT. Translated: CASSLMGGGPGDTQYF.

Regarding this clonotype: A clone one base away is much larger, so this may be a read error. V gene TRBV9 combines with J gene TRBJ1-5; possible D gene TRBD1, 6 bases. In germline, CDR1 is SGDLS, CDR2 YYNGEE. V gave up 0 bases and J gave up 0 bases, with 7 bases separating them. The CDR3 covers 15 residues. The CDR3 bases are TGTGCCAGCAGCGTAGGACAGGATAGCAATCAGCCCCAGCATTTT. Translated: CASSVGQDSNQPQHF.

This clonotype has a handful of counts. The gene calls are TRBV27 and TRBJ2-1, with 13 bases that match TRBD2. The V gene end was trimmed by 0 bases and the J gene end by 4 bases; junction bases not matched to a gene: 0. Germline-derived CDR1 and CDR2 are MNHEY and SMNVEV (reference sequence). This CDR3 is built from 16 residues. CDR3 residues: CASSLSGLAGYNEQFF. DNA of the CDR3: TGTGCCAGCAGTTTATCGGGACTAGCGGGGTACAATGAGCAGTTCTTC.

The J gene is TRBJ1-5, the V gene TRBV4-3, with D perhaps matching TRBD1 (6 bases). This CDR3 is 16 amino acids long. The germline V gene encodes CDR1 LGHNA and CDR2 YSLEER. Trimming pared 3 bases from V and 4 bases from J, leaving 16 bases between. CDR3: CASSQAAGGRNQPQHF. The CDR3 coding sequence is TGCGCCAGCAGCCAGGCAGCGGGGGGGCGAAATCAGCCCCAGCATTTT.

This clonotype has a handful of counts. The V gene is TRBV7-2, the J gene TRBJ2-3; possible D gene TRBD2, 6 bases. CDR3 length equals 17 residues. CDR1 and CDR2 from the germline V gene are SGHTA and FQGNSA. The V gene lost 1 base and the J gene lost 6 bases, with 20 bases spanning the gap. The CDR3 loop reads CASSLGLRGGGGDTQYF. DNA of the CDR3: TGTGCCAGCAGCTTAGGGTTGAGGGGAGGAGGTGGGGATACGCAGTATTTT.

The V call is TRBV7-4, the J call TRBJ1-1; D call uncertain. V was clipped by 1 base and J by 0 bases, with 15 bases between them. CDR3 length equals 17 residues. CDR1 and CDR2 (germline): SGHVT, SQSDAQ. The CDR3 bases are TGTGCCAGCAGCTTAGGGCGGGTGGCAGGCTTGAACACTGAAGCTTTCTTT. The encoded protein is CASSLGRVAGLNTEAFF.

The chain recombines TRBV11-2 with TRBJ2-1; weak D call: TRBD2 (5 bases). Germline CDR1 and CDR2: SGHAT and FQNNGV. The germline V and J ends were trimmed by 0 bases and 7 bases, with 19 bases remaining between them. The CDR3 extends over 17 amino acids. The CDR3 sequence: CASSLDLSRVYANEQFF. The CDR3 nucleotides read TGTGCCAGCAGCTTAGATCTTTCGCGGGTATACGCAAATGAGCAGTTCTTC.

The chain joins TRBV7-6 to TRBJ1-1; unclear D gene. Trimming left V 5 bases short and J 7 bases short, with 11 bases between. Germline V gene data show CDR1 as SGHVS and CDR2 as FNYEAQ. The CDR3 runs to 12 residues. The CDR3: CASSPWNGEAFF. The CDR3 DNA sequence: TGTGCCAGCAGCCCGTGGAACGGTGAAGCTTTCTTT.

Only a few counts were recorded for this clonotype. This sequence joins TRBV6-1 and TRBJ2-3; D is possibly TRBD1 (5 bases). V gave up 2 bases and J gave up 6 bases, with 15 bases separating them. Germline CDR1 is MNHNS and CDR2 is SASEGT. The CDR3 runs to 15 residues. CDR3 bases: TGTGCCAGCAGTGAAACCCATGAGGCAGGGGATACGCAGTATTTT. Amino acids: CASSETHEAGDTQYF.

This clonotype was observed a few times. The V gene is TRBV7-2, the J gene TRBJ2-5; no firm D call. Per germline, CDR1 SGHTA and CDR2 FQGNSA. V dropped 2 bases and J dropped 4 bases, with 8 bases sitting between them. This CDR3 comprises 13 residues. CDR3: CASSLWSRETQYF. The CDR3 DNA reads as TGTGCCAGCAGCTTATGGAGTAGAGAGACCCAGTACTTC. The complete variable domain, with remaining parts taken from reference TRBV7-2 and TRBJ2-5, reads GAGVSQSPSNKVTEKGKDVELRCDPISGHTALYWYRQSLGQGLEFLIYFQGNSAPDKSGLPSDRFSAERTGGSVSTLTIQRTQQEDSAVYLCASSLWSRETQYFGPGTRLLVL.

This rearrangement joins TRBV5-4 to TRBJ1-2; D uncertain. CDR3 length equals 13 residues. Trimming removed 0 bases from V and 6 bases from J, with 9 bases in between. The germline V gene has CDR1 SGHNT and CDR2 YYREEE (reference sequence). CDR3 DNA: TGTGCCAGCAGCTTGGCCGGGATGGATGGCTACACCTTC. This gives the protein CASSLAGMDGYTF.

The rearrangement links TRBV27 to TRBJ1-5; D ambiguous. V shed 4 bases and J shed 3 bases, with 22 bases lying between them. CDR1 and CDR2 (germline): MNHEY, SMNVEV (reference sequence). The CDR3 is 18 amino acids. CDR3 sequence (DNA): TGTGCCAGCAGTTCTATCGCCTCTCTAGCAACCCTCAATCAGCCCCAGCATTTT. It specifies CASSSIASLATLNQPQHF.

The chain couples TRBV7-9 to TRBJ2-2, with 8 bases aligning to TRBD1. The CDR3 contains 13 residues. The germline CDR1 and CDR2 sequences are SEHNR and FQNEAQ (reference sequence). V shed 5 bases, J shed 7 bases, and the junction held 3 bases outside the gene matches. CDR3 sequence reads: CASSVTGGGELFF. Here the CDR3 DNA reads TGTGCCAGCAGCGTCACAGGGGGCGGGGAGCTGTTTTTT.

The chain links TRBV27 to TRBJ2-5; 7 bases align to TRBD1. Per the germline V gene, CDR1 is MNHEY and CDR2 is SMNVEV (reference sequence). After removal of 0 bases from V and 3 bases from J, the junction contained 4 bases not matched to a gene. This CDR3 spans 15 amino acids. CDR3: CASSLSQGVEETQYF. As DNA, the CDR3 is TGTGCCAGCAGTTTATCGCAGGGGGTGGAAGAGACCCAGTACTTC.

The CDR3 here is CASSVQFLFNYGYTF. CDR3 sequence (DNA): TGTGCCAGCAGCGTACAGTTTCTCTTTAACTATGGCTACACCTTC. This rearrangement joins TRBV7-8 to TRBJ1-2; D unresolved. The CDR3 runs 15 residues. CDR1 and CDR2 from the germline V gene are SGHVS and FQNEAQ. The V end was cut by 5 bases, the J end by 1 base, with 14 bases between.